Listed below are T cell receptor beta chains from one sample, sequenced in a study of T cells after yellow fever vaccination. Each CDR3 protein is one row after TCRdb ran MiXCR on the 5' RACE reads. The data show 280,000 or so distinct CDR3 sequences, approximately 10% seen once. Material: CD4+ T cells sorted from PBMCs, obtained 5 days after the yellow fever booster vaccination. The receptors derive from a man younger than 30 who received the YFV17D yellow fever vaccine. The CDR3 runs from the conserved cysteine through the conserved F or W. The D gene is left open where the match is weak. The size field is filled for only some rows; it gives once, few, many or a size class.

abundance,len,v_gene,d_gene,j_gene,CDR3nt,CDR3aa
many,14,TRBV7-6,-,TRBJ2-1,TGTGCCAGCAGACCTAAGGCGGTTAGCGATGAGCAGTTCTTC,CASRPKAVSDEQFF
few,14,TRBV7-2,TRBD1,TRBJ1-2,TGTGCCAGCAGCTCTGCGGACAGGTCGAAGGGCTACACCTTC,CASSSADRSKGYTF
few,16,TRBV7-9,TRBD1,TRBJ1-2,TGTGCCAGCAGCTCACGACAGGGGATAGCTAACTATGGCTACACCTTC,CASSSRQGIANYGYTF
many,16,TRBV5-4,TRBD1,TRBJ1-6,TGTGCCAGCAGCCATACAGGGGGCGCAGATAATTCACCCCTCCACTTT,CASSHTGGADNSPLHF
few,14,TRBV7-2,-,TRBJ1-2,TGTGCCAGCAGCCCGGGACGGAGCATCTATGGCTACACCTTC,CASSPGRSIYGYTF
few,16,TRBV5-1,TRBD1,TRBJ1-2,TGCGCCAGCAGCCTCCGTACCGGGACAGGGGACAATGGCTACACCTTC,CASSLRTGTGDNGYTF
few,14,TRBV27,-,TRBJ2-2,TGTGCCAGCAGTTGGGACACCCGGTACCGGGAGCTGTTTTTT,CASSWDTRYRELFF
-,18,TRBV9,TRBD2,TRBJ2-2,TGTGCCAGCAGCGCGAGCGGGGCGCCCCGGGGAGGCACCGGGGAGCTGTTTTTT,CASSASGAPRGGTGELFF
few,13,TRBV12-5,-,TRBJ2-5,TGTGCTAGTGGCCGGACACTGCCAGAGACCCAGTACTTC,CASGRTLPETQYF
few,15,TRBV7-9,-,TRBJ1-4,TGTGCCAGCAGCTCCCAGGGTTCTGCTAATGAAAAACTGTTTTTT,CASSSQGSANEKLFF
few,13,TRBV7-2,-,TRBJ2-7,TGTGCCAGCAGCTTACAGGCCGCCTACGAGCAGTACTTC,CASSLQAAYEQYF
few,16,TRBV5-5,-,TRBJ2-5,TGTGCCAGCAGCCACAACACGGGACGTGTGGTAGAGACCCAGTACTTC,CASSHNTGRVVETQYF
-,17,TRBV7-9,TRBD2,TRBJ2-3,TGTGCCAGCAGCCCTCCGGGACTAGCGGGGGCCGCAGATACGCAGTATTTT,CASSPPGLAGAADTQYF
-,18,TRBV27,TRBD1,TRBJ1-2,TGTGCCAGCAGTCGATTGCCGGGACAGGGAGGGCTGGACTATGGCTTCACCTTC,CASSRLPGQGGLDYGFTF
few,16,TRBV19,-,TRBJ1-2,TGTGCCAGTAGTATTGGAGAGCCAGTCTCACCCAATGGCTACACCTTC,CASSIGEPVSPNGYTF
few,13,TRBV4-3,-,TRBJ1-2,TGCGCCAGCAGCCAAGTTCAGGGGCCTGGCTACACCTTC,CASSQVQGPGYTF
-,15,TRBV7-3,-,TRBJ2-1,TGTGCCAGCAGCGCCGTCCGCGCCGGGCGGGATGAGCAGTTCTTC,CASSAVRAGRDEQFF
few,16,TRBV20-1,TRBD2,TRBJ2-1,TGCAGTGCTAGACGACTAGCGGGGGGGCCAAAAAATGAGCAGTTCTTC,CSARRLAGGPKNEQFF
few,14,TRBV24-1,-,TRBJ1-2,TGTGCCACCAGTGAAAAGGGCGGAATCTATGGCTACACCTTC,CATSEKGGIYGYTF
few,14,TRBV10-3,-,TRBJ1-6,TGTGCCATCAGTGAACGAGAGAATAATTCACCCCTCCACTTT,CAISERENNSPLHF
many,14,TRBV10-3,-,TRBJ2-5,TGTGCCATCAGTGATCGGGCCGCCCAAGAGACCCAGTACTTC,CAISDRAAQETQYF
many,13,TRBV20-1,-,TRBJ1-2,TGCAGTGCTAGAGTACCGGGACATTCGGGCTACACCTTC,CSARVPGHSGYTF
many,14,TRBV5-1,TRBD1,TRBJ2-1,TGCGCCAGCAGCTATGACAGGGAAGACGGTGAGCAGTTCTTC,CASSYDREDGEQFF
-,16,TRBV6-5,TRBD1,TRBJ1-4,TGTGCCAGCACCTCCTTGTCGGGACAGATTAATGAAAAACTGTTTTTT,CASTSLSGQINEKLFF
few,13,TRBV20-1,-,TRBJ1-5,TGCAGTGCTAGGACAGGACTTAATCAGCCCCAGCATTTT,CSARTGLNQPQHF
many,13,TRBV5-1,TRBD1,TRBJ2-5,TGCGCCAGCAGCTTGAACAGGGGTGAGACCCAGTACTTC,CASSLNRGETQYF
-,15,TRBV7-3,-,TRBJ2-2,TGTGCCAGCAGCTGGATCAAAAGTGGCACCGGGGAGCTGTTTTTT,CASSWIKSGTGELFF
-,15,TRBV7-9,TRBD1,TRBJ2-7,TGTGCCAGCAGCTTAACGACAGGGGGAAAGTACGAGCAGTACTTC,CASSLTTGGKYEQYF
-,14,TRBV5-1,TRBD2,TRBJ2-2,TGCGCCAGCAGACCCGGGGAGGGGCACGGGGAGCTGTTTTTT,CASRPGEGHGELFF
few,14,TRBV4-2,-,TRBJ2-5,TGTGCCAGCAGCCAAGATCCGAGAGAAGAGACCCAGTACTTC,CASSQDPREETQYF
many,13,TRBV7-2,-,TRBJ1-3,TGTGCCAGCAGCTTTAATTCTGGAAACACCATATATTTT,CASSFNSGNTIYF
-,15,TRBV4-2,-,TRBJ1-4,TGTGCCAGCAGCCAAAACGGGCCGATAAATGAAAAACTGTTTTTT,CASSQNGPINEKLFF
-,15,TRBV27,-,TRBJ2-4,TGTGCCAGCAGTTTATCCGGGACGATCAAAAACATTCAGTACTTC,CASSLSGTIKNIQYF
-,16,TRBV4-1,-,TRBJ1-6,TGCGCCAGCAGCCAAGCCGGGAGGGGAAGAGTGTCACCCCTCCACTTT,CASSQAGRGRVSPLHF
many,14,TRBV5-1,TRBD1,TRBJ2-5,TGCGCCAGCAGCTTCTCGACAGGGTGGGAGACCCAGTACTTC,CASSFSTGWETQYF
-,15,TRBV5-1,-,TRBJ1-1,TGCACCAGCAGCTTGGCTCGGCTTCGGCTCACTGAAGCTTTCTTT,CTSSLARLRLTEAFF
-,14,TRBV3-1,-,TRBJ1-1,TGTGCCAGCAGTCGGTCACAGGGAGGCACTGAAGCTTTCTTT,CASSRSQGGTEAFF
few,20,TRBV21-1,-,TRBJ2-5,TGTGCCAGCAGCAACGGGGTCATACGGGTCTCCCCGATCCCAAAGAGTACCCAGTACTTC,CASSNGVIRVSPIPKSTQYF
-,16,TRBV9,-,TRBJ2-2,TGTGCCAGCAGCGTTTTTTCCGACAGAAACACCGGGGAGCTGTTTTTT,CASSVFSDRNTGELFF
many,16,TRBV6-5,TRBD1,TRBJ2-3,TGTGCCAGCAGTTACTTGGACAGGGGAAGCACAGATACGCAGTATTTT,CASSYLDRGSTDTQYF
-,16,TRBV7-2,-,TRBJ1-1,TGTGCCAGCAGCTTATCCAGGGACAAAATGAACACTGAAGCTTTCTTT,CASSLSRDKMNTEAFF
many,12,TRBV3-1,-,TRBJ1-6,TGTGCCAGCAGGAAACCGGATTCACCCCTCCACTTT,CASRKPDSPLHF
few,15,TRBV27,-,TRBJ1-1,TGTGCCAGCAGTTCCCCATCTGCGGGTAACACTGAAGCTTTCTTT,CASSSPSAGNTEAFF